The rows below give T cell receptor beta chains drawn from one sample of a study of T cells in Graves' hyperthyroidism and ophthalmopathy. TCRdb re-called the multiplex PCR reads with MiXCR, one entry per CDR3 protein. The repertoire consists of roughly 380,000 distinct CDR3 sequences, with 19% occurring once and the leading ten covering around 4%. Sequencing used blood. The receptors were gathered from a woman younger than 30 with Graves' hyperthyroidism. Each CDR3 is given with its conserved first and last residue. Each record gives: V gene, CDR3 protein.

>TRBV7-9
CASSFGQGAEEQYF
>TRBV7-6
CASSPGTAARTYEQYF
>TRBV27
CASSLSASRYGANVPTF
>TRBV7-2
CASSSRNNQPQHF
>TRBV2
CASSSSRGGETQYF
>TRBV20-1
CSAHPGILKPNGYTF
>TRBV25-1
CASSDRTGKAFF
>TRBV12-3/TRBV12-4
CASSGTGRLGNQPQHF
>TRBV7-9
CASRRAGQGRPNEQFF
>TRBV7-8
CASSRYLGTGGGTGELFF
>TRBV2
CASKGGGQPQHF
>TRBV3-1
CASSLGTKNTEACF
>TRBV10-3
CAISEPPVVYGYTF
>TRBV15
CATSRDRVFLVGELFF
>TRBV5-8
CASSGDRFQIYGYTF
>TRBV2
CAREGQNTGELFF
>TRBV7-8
CASSARRGGATSYEQYF